The text below deals with one T cell receptor (beta chain). The sample originates from a study of radiation and T cells in renal cell carcinoma. TCRdb's copy holds only in-frame clones and misses some; the assay was immunoSEQ multiplex PCR. Found here are 130,000 to 150,000 clones, 88% of them singletons; the top ten hold approximately 4%. V dropped 3 bases and J dropped 14 bases, with 14 bases sitting between them. The CDR3 has 11 residues. Germline V gene lookup returns CDR1 SGHKS and CDR2 YYEKEE (reference sequence). The time point is: baseline pretreatment blood. Treatment indicated: 15 Gy SBRT to primary tumor, nephrectomy 4 weeks later.

Sequences were derived from blood, sampled from a patient whose treatment included radiotherapy and nephrectomy. This clonotype was sampled from a woman in her 70s with renal cell carcinoma. This rearrangement joins TRBV5-5 to TRBJ1-2; D is ambiguous. The CDR3 DNA sequence: TGTGCCAGCAGCTCCCCGGGAGTGGAAACCTTC. It encodes CASSSPGVETF.